The clone carrying this T cell receptor beta chain was recorded once. Its cognate antigen is unknown. Per the germline V gene, CDR1 is KGHSH and CDR2 is LQKENI. Losses at the gene ends were 4 bases for V and 4 bases for J; bases not matched to a gene: 6. This CDR3 spans 15 amino acids. This sample stems from a study of T cell responses to AZD1222 COVID-19 vaccine. Whole-study results and caveats: Dominant CD4 TCR responses targeted spike regions 160-218 and 743-854.

TCRdb's table, derived via immunoSEQ multiplex PCR, lists solely in-frame clones and lacks some. Altogether 120,000 or so clones are present, approximately 88% being singletons, with the ten largest covering around 30%. The TCR comes from an adult in good health. This specimen consisted of peripheral blood, obtained on day 0 of AZD1222 vaccination. This chain connects TRBV18 to TRBJ2-5, with 10 bases matching TRBD1. CDR3 loop: CASSLTGTGVETQYF. Written as DNA, the CDR3 is TGTGCCAGCTCACTTACCGGGACAGGGGTAGAGACCCAGTACTTC.